This T cell receptor beta chain is from a study of cytotoxic CD8 clonotypes in ibrutinib-treated CLL. Overall study findings and caveats: Public clonotypes were uncommon and contracted or stayed stable on treatment.

The data were produced by immunoSEQ multiplex PCR, yet TCRdb's version contains in-frame clones alone and is incomplete. Altogether around 310,000 clones are present, about 80% being singletons, with the ten largest covering more than 6%. Comments on this clone: Its antigen is undetermined.

The CDR3 runs 14 residues. V lost 6 bases to trimming and J lost 3 bases; unmatched junction nucleotides: 3. Per germline, CDR1 MNHNS and CDR2 SASEGT. The sequence derives from a human donor with chronic lymphocytic leukemia. Sequences were derived from PBMCs, sampled before ibrutinib treatment. The chain is built from TRBV6-1 and TRBJ2-7, with 12 bases lining up with TRBD2. The CDR3 reads CASRLAGGLYEQYF. In DNA, the CDR3 is TGTGCCAGCAGACTAGCGGGAGGCCTCTACGAGCAGTACTTC.